The 19 T cell receptor beta chains presented below share a single source sample, sequenced in a study of Graves' ophthalmopathy and Graves' hyperthyroidism. RNA transcripts served as template for amplifying TCR beta CDR3 sequences. HTBI-primed RT-PCR formed the first round, and a multiplex PCR formed the second. TCRdb independently ran MiXCR on the multiplex PCR reads; one entry per CDR3 protein. The sample records some 350,000 distinct CDR3 sequences, about 15% being singletons. The sample was peripheral blood. Receptors were obtained from an adult woman with stable Graves' hyperthyroidism.

This clonotype showed up many times. This chain connects TRBV12-3 or TRBV12-4 to TRBJ1-5, with D perhaps TRBD1 (5 bases). CDR3 length: 15 amino acids. The V and J ends lost 3 bases and 4 bases respectively, with 13 bases between them. The CDR3 sequence is CASSFPGSGNQPQHF. The CDR3, as DNA: TGTGCCAGCAGTTTCCCAGGGAGTGGAAATCAGCCCCAGCATTTT.

Points on this clonotype: A single base separates this from a much larger clone, so it may be a read error. The V gene is TRBV19, the J gene TRBJ2-7; unclear D gene. Germline V lookup: CDR1 LNHDA, CDR2 SQIVND (reference sequence). V gave up 3 bases and J gave up 3 bases, with 15 bases separating them. There are 15 residues in the CDR3. This CDR3 reads CASSMGQVAYYEQYF. CDR3 DNA sequence: TGTGCCAGTAGTATGGGCCAGGTGGCTTACTACGAGCAGTACTTC.

This clonotype was counted ten times or more. The chain links TRBV6-5 to TRBJ1-1; 10 bases are shared with TRBD1. Trimming cost V 2 bases and J 3 bases; bases outside gene matches: 6. The CDR3 spans 16 residues. Germline V CDR1 and CDR2: MNHEY, SVGAGI. The CDR3: CASSYGFDRGHTEAFF. In DNA form, the CDR3 reads TGTGCCAGCAGTTACGGGTTCGACAGGGGGCACACTGAAGCTTTCTTT.

V gene TRBV7-2 combines with J gene TRBJ2-2, with 10 bases identical to TRBD1. Germline-derived CDR1 and CDR2 are SGHTA and FQGNSA. V shed 2 bases and J 7 bases; nucleotides not matched to a gene: 7. This CDR3 region has 16 residues. The CDR3 sequence is CASSLPGQGLHGELFF. In nucleotides, the CDR3 is TGTGCCAGCAGCTTACCGGGACAGGGGCTTCACGGGGAGCTGTTTTTT.

The sample holds many counts of this clonotype. The chain uses TRBV5-1 and TRBJ2-5; unclear D gene. V lost 4 bases to trimming and J lost 5 bases, with 15 bases between them. CDR1 SGHRS and CDR2 YFSETQ come from the germline V gene. This CDR3 comprises 14 residues. For the CDR3, the DNA is TGCGCCAGCAGCGCCCGGGCACCCCGGGAGACCCAGTACTTC. Protein sequence: CASSARAPRETQYF.

This clonotype has at least ten counts. This sequence may be a read error, since a much larger clone differs from it by one base. The CDR3 DNA is TGTGCCAGCAGCTGTAACAGGGTCGGGTATAATTCACCCCTCCACTTT. The encoded protein is CASSCNRVGYNSPLHF. V usage is TRBV28 and J usage is TRBJ1-6; D is perhaps TRBD1 (6 bases). Deletions cut 6 bases from V and 4 bases from J, with 16 bases between. Germline CDR1 reads MDHEN; CDR2 reads SYDVKM. The CDR3 runs to 16 residues.

Concerning this clonotype itself: Lacking the conserved final phenylalanine or tryptophan, this CDR3 likely reflects a read error. It is unclear where the CDR3 begins or ends on the DNA, so no DNA is shown, and the CDR3 is as TCRdb lists it. The rearrangement links TRBV6-1 to TRBJ1-1. Including both end residues, the CDR3 is 13 amino acids long. Per germline, CDR1 MNHNS and CDR2 SASEGT. CDR3 loop: CASSRISDVMACL.

This clonotype occurred many times. The chain recombines TRBV11-1 with TRBJ2-7; TRBD2 is a possible D gene (6 bases). The CDR3 consists of 16 residues. Germline V lookup: CDR1 SGHAT, CDR2 FQDESV (reference sequence). V was trimmed by 5 bases and J by 2 bases, leaving 19 bases between them. CDR3 sequence reads: CASSLFGGTLPYEQYF. In DNA, the CDR3 is TGTGCCAGCAGCCTATTTGGAGGGACCCTCCCCTACGAGCAGTACTTC. The whole variable domain, filled in from reference TRBV11-1 and TRBJ2-7, reads EAEVAQSPRYKITEKSQAVAFWCDPISGHATLYWYRQILGQGPELLVQFQDESVVDDSQLPKDRFSAERLKGVDSTLKIQPAELGDSAMYLCASSLFGGTLPYEQYFGPGTRLTVT.

There are many counts of this clonotype. V and J are TRBV10-3 and TRBJ2-2; 7 nucleotides align to TRBD1. The V gene's germline CDR1 is ENHRY and CDR2 SYGVKD. The V segment lost 6 bases and the J segment 6 bases; nucleotides outside the gene matches: 10. This CDR3 comprises 15 residues. This CDR3 is CAISDRDGFSGELFF. Written as DNA, the CDR3 is TGTGCCATCAGCGACAGGGACGGATTTTCCGGGGAGCTGTTTTTT.

This clonotype was counted ten times or more. The chain is built from TRBV7-2 and TRBJ1-6; D remains ambiguous. Trimming pared 2 bases from V and 9 bases from J, leaving 5 bases between. The length of the CDR3 is 12 residues. CDR1 is SGHTA and CDR2 is FQGNSA in the germline V gene. CDR3 sequence reads: CASSLTASPLHF. The CDR3 nucleotides read TGTGCCAGCAGCTTAACAGCTTCACCCCTCCACTTT.

Many counts were recorded for this clonotype. The J gene is TRBJ1-1, the V gene TRBV27; possible D gene TRBD1, 5 bases. V dropped 3 bases and J dropped 7 bases, with 18 bases sitting between them. Germline CDR1 is MNHEY and CDR2 is SMNVEV (reference sequence). The CDR3 length is 15 residues. CDR3 residues: CASSFQGGPLDEAFF. In DNA form, the CDR3 reads TGTGCCAGCAGTTTCCAGGGAGGGCCCTTAGATGAAGCTTTCTTT.

To note about this clonotype: The CDR3 carries no conserved terminal phenylalanine or tryptophan, so it likely arises from a read error. The chain couples TRBV9 to TRBJ2-3; perhaps TRBD2 as D (5 bases). This CDR3 is 16 amino acids long. V shed 0 bases and J shed 0 bases, with 11 bases lying between them. Germline V gene lookup returns CDR1 SGDLS and CDR2 YYNGEE. The CDR3 here is CASSVGPSGSTDTQYC. The CDR3 nucleotides are TGTGCCAGCAGCGTAGGACCCAGCGGCAGCACAGATACGCAGTATTGT.

This clonotype was counted ten times or more. The chain employs TRBV11-2 and TRBJ1-1; the D is unclear. The CDR3 consists of 15 residues. Per germline, CDR1 SGHAT and CDR2 FQNNGV. Trimming cost V 1 base and J 4 bases, with 13 bases left between them. The CDR3 is CASSLVPGIGTEAFF. The CDR3 coding sequence is TGTGCCAGCAGCTTAGTCCCGGGTATCGGCACTGAAGCTTTCTTT. Complete variable domain (other parts from reference TRBV11-2 and TRBJ1-1): EAGVAQSPRYKIIEKRQSVAFWCNPISGHATLYWYQQILGQGPKLLIQFQNNGVVDDSQLPKDRFSAERLKGVDSTLKIQPAKLEDSAVYLCASSLVPGIGTEAFFGQGTRLTVV.

The chain couples TRBV12-3 or TRBV12-4 to TRBJ2-7, with a tentative D call TRBD1 (6 bases). V lost 5 bases, J lost 12 bases, and 14 bases lay in between. CDR3 size: 11 residues. The CDR3 sequence is CASSPGTHPYF. The CDR3, as DNA: TGTGCCAGCAGTCCGGGGACACATCCGTACTTC.

This clonotype was picked up many times. The rearrangement links TRBV19 to TRBJ1-1; D unresolved. The CDR3 covers 13 residues. The V gene's germline CDR1 is LNHDA and CDR2 SQIVND (reference sequence). Trimming shortened V by 6 bases and J by 4 bases, and 12 bases separated the two germline ends. CDR3 nucleotide sequence: TGTGCCAGTAGCAAAGGTGGGTTCACTGAAGCTTTCTTT. Amino acids: CASSKGGFTEAFF. Variable domain in full (rest from reference TRBV19 and TRBJ1-1): DGGITQSPKYLFRKEGQNVTLSCEQNLNHDAMYWYRQDPGQGLRLIYYSQIVNDFQKGDIAEGYSVSREKKESFPLTVTSAQKNPTAFYLCASSKGGFTEAFFGQGTRLTVV.

In this sample, this clonotype turned up many times. Here the CDR3 DNA reads TGTGCCAGCAGTTTAGCAGGGGAGGGGCCGAACACTGAAGCTTTCTTT. Protein: CASSLAGEGPNTEAFF. V usage is TRBV12-3 or TRBV12-4 and J usage is TRBJ1-1; the D gene is possibly TRBD1 (5 bases). The length of the CDR3 is 16 residues. The V end was cut by 0 bases, the J end by 1 base, with 12 bases between.

Only a few counts were recorded for this clonotype. The chain is built from TRBV14 and TRBJ1-1; 11 bases map to TRBD1. Germline V CDR1 and CDR2: SGHDN, FVKESK. V was clipped by 1 base and J by 0 bases; unmatched bases: 10. The CDR3 has 19 amino acids. The CDR3 spells CASSQVRGQGDLLNTEAFF. CDR3 in DNA: TGTGCCAGCAGCCAAGTAAGGGGACAGGGGGACCTTTTGAACACTGAAGCTTTCTTT.

This clonotype was seen at least ten times. The chain uses TRBV28 and TRBJ2-7; TRBD2 agrees at 10 bases. Unmatched junction bases numbered 3, after V lost 4 bases and J lost 3 bases. Germline V gene sequence: CDR1 MDHEN, CDR2 SYDVKM. This CDR3 spans 14 amino acids. CDR3 sequence reads: CASSSIAGGYEQYF. The CDR3 DNA sequence: TGTGCCAGCAGTTCTATAGCGGGGGGCTACGAGCAGTACTTC. Together with reference TRBV28 and TRBJ2-7, the CDR3 gives the full variable domain: DVKVTQSSRYLVKRTGEKVFLECVQDMDHENMFWYRQDPGLGLRLIYFSYDVKMKEKGDIPEGYSVSREKKERFSLILESASTNQTSMYLCASSSIAGGYEQYFGPGTRLTVT.

This clonotype appeared many times. The rearrangement links TRBV2 to TRBJ2-5, with D uncertain. Looked up from germline, CDR1 is SNHLY and CDR2 is FYNNEI. The CDR3 loop spans 14 amino acids. Trimming pared 7 bases from V and 0 bases from J, leaving 12 bases between. CDR3 DNA: TGTGCCAGCAACGGCAGAAAGTACCAAGAGACCCAGTACTTC. It is translated as CASNGRKYQETQYF.